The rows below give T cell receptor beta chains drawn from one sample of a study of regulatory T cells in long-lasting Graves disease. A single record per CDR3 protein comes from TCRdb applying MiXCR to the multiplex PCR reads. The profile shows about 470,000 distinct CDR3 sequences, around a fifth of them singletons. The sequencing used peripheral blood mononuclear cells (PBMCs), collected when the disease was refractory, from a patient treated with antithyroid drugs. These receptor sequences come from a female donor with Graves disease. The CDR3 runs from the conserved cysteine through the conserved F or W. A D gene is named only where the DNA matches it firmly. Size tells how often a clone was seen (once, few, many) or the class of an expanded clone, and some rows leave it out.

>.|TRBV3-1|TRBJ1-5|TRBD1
TGTGCCAGCAGCCGCCCGGGACAGGGGTTTAATAGCAATCAGCCCCAGCATTTT
CASSRPGQGFNSNQPQHF
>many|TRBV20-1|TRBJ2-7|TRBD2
TGCAGTCAGACTAGCGGGGGTGGCGAGCAGTACTTC
CSQTSGGGEQYF
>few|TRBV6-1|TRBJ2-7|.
TGTGCCAGCAGTCTTTTGGGTGAGGGCTCCTACGAGCAGTACTTC
CASSLLGEGSYEQYF
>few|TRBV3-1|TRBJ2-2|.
TGTGCCAGCAGCCAAGATCAGAACACCGGGGAGCTGTTTTTT
CASSQDQNTGELFF
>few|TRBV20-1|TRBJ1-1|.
TGCAGACCTGCTGAAGCTTTCTTT
CRPAEAFF
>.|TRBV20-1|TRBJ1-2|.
TGCAGTGCCCCCAGTGGAGTCGAATACACCTTC
CSAPSGVEYTF
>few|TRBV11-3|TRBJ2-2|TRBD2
TGTGCCAGCAGACCGGGACTAGTGTTCGGGGAGCTGTTTTTT
CASRPGLVFGELFF
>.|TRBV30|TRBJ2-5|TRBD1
TGTGCCTGGAGTGGAGACAGGGGGAGTGAGACCCAGTACTTC
CAWSGDRGSETQYF
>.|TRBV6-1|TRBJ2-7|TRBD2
TGTGCCAGCAGTAGAACTAGCGCTCGGTCCTACGAGCAGTACTTC
CASSRTSARSYEQYF
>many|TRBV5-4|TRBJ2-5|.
TGTGCCAGCAGCTTAACACAGGGGAGGGAGACCCAGTACTTC
CASSLTQGRETQYF
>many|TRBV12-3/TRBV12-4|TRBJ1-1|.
TGTGCCACCAACGACAGGATGAACACTGAAGCTTTCTTT
CATNDRMNTEAFF
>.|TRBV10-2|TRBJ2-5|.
TGCGCCAGCAGTGACTGTGGAGGGAATTCGACCCAGTACTTC
CASSDCGGNSTQYF
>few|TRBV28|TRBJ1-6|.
TGTGCCAGCAGCGCCACCGTAGGACGTAATTCACCCCTCCACTTT
CASSATVGRNSPLHF
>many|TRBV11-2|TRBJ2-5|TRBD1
TGTGCCAGCAGCTTAGAGACAGGGCAAGAGACCCAGTACTTC
CASSLETGQETQYF
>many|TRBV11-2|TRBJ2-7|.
TGTGCCAGCAGCTTTACAGGGAATCCCTACGAGCAGTACTTC
CASSFTGNPYEQYF
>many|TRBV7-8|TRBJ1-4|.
TGTGCCAGCAGCCCAAGCGTATCAGGGAATGAAAAACTGTTTTTT
CASSPSVSGNEKLFF
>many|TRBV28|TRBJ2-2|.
TGTGCCAGCAGTTTGTTGGGGAACACCGGGGAGCTGTTTTTT
CASSLLGNTGELFF
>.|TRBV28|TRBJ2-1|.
TGTGCCAGCAGTCGGGACTGGATCTCCTACAATGAGCAGTTCTTC
CASSRDWISYNEQFF
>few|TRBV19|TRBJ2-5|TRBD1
TGTGCCAGTACCCCGGACAGGGGGCCTCAAGAGACCCAGTACTTC
CASTPDRGPQETQYF
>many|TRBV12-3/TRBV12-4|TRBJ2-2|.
TGTGCCAGCAGTTCGGACACGGGGACCGGGGAGCTGTTTTTT
CASSSDTGTGELFF
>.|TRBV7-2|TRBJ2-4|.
TGTGCCAGCAGCTTAGCCACAGGGTCGGACTATCAGTACTTC
CASSLATGSDYQYF
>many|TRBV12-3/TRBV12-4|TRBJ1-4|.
TGTGCCAGCAGTTTCACACAGACGAATGAAAAACTGTTTTTT
CASSFTQTNEKLFF
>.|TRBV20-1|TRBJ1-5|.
TGCAGTGCTAGAGACACTTTCAATCAGCCCCAGCATTTT
CSARDTFNQPQHF
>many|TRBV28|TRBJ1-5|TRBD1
TGTGCCAGCAGTTTAGACAGGGGGGATCAGCCCCAGCATTTT
CASSLDRGDQPQHF
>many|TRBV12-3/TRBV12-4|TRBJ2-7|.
TGTGCCAGCAGTCGCGTCCGGGGCCTTAGGGCCTACGAGCAGTACTTC
CASSRVRGLRAYEQYF
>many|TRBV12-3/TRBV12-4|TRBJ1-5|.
TGTGCCAGCTCTCTCGGAGGGTATCAGCCCCAGCATTTT
CASSLGGYQPQHF
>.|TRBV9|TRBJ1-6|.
TGTGCCAGCAGCCTGAGGCCAGGGAAAGGATCACCCCTCCACTTT
CASSLRPGKGSPLHF
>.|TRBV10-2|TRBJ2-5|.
TGCGCCAGCAGTAGAGGTGGGGCGGAACAAGAGACCCAGTACTTC
CASSRGGAEQETQYF
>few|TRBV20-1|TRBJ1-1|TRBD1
TGCAGTGCTAGAGCTCCGACAGGGGAAGAAGCTTTCTTT
CSARAPTGEEAFF
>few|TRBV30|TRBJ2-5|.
TGTGCCTGGAGTGTAGGGGGGGGAGAGACCCAGTACTTC
CAWSVGGGETQYF
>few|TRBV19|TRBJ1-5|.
TGTGCCAGTAGCCGCACAGGGACGACGTATAGCAATCAGCCCCAGCATTTT
CASSRTGTTYSNQPQHF
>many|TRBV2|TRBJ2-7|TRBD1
TGTGCCAGCAGTGAAGCTGAAAGACAGGGCCACGAGCAGTACTTC
CASSEAERQGHEQYF
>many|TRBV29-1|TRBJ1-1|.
TGCAGCGCCCAGTCAGGGTGGACTGAAGCTTTCTTT
CSAQSGWTEAFF
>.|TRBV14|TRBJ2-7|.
TGTGCCAGCAGCCAAGAGGCGGCGCGGTGGGCCTACGAGCAGTACTTC
CASSQEAARWAYEQYF
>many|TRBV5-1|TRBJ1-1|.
TGCGCCAGCAGCTTGGTAGGGGAAACTGAAGCTTTCTTT
CASSLVGETEAFF
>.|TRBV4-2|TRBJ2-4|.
TGTGCCAGCAGCGATTTAACGTTCGGCAGCTCACTAATTCAGTACTTC
CASSDLTFGSSLIQYF
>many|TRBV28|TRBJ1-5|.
TGTGCCAGCAGAAGGACCGTGCCCAATCAGCCCCAGCATTTT
CASRRTVPNQPQHF
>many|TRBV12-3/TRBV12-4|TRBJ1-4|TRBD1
TGTGCCAGCAGAAAGGGACAGGGGGCAACTAATGAAAAACTGTTTTTT
CASRKGQGATNEKLFF
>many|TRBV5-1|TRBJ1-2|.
TGCGCCAGCAGCTTGCCGGGGTCGGAGGGCTACACCTTC
CASSLPGSEGYTF
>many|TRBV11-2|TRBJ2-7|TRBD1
TGTGCCAGCAGGAGACCTGGGACAGCATACGAGCAGTACTTC
CASRRPGTAYEQYF
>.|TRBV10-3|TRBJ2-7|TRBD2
TGTGCCATCAGTAAAGCGGGAGACCTCCACTACGAGCAGTACTTC
CAISKAGDLHYEQYF
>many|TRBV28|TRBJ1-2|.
TGTGCCAGCAGTCCCCCCGAGTTAGCCGGTCAGGGCTACACCTTC
CASSPPELAGQGYTF
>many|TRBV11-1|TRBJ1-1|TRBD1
TGTGCCAGCAGCTTCAGGGGGGAAGACACTGAAGCTTTCTTT
CASSFRGEDTEAFF
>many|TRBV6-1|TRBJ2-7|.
TGTGCCACTTCCCCCCGGGCCGTCTACGAGCAGTACTTC
CATSPRAVYEQYF
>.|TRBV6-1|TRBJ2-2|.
TGTGCCAGCAGTCCCAGCCTACCGAACACCGGGGAGCTGTTTTTT
CASSPSLPNTGELFF
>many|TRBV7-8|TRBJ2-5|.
TGTGCCAGCAGCTCCCGATGGGGAGAGACCCAGTACTTC
CASSSRWGETQYF
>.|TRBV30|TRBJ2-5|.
TGTGCCTGGAGTGGAGGACCGCGCGGAACCCAGTACTTC
CAWSGGPRGTQYF
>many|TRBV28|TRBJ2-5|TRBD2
TGTGCCAGCAGTTTCGACCGTTGGGGGGGGGAGTCCGGAGAGACCCAGTACTTC
CASSFDRWGGESGETQYF
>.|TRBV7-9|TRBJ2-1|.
TGTGCCAGCAGCCCCGGGGCTACTCGCTCCTACAATGAGCAGTTCTTC
CASSPGATRSYNEQFF
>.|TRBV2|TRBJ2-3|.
TGTGCCAGCAGTGTTCCGGACGGAAATCCCACAGATACGCAGTATTTT
CASSVPDGNPTDTQYF
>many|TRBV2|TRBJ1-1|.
TGTGCCAGCAGGCCCGAAGGGACACAGAACACTGAAGCTTTCTTT
CASRPEGTQNTEAFF
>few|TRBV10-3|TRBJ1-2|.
TGTGCCATCAGGGGCCAGACACCATATGGCTACACCTTC
CAIRGQTPYGYTF
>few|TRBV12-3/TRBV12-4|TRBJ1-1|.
TGTGCCAGCAGTCCCTCGGGGACTGAAGCTCTCTTT
CASSPSGTEALF
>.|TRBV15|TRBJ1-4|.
TGTGCCACCAGCAGAGAACGAGCAACTAATGAAAAACTGTTTTTT
CATSRERATNEKLFF
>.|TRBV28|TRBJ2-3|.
TGTGCCAGCAGTTTTTTGGACAGAGTGGGGGAGTATTTT
CASSFLDRVGEYF
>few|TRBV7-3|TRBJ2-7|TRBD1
TGTGCCAGCAGCCCCGGGACAGGAGTGGGAGAGCAGTACTTC
CASSPGTGVGEQYF
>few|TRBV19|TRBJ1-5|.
TGTGCCAGTAGTATAGCAGGGGAGAGGAGCAATCAGCCCCAGCATTTT
CASSIAGERSNQPQHF
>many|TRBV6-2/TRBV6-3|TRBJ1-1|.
TGTGCCAGCAGTTACGTTCCCCCAGGGTTGAACACTGAAGCTTTCTTT
CASSYVPPGLNTEAFF